This TCR beta chain stems from a study of T cell responses to AZD1222 COVID-19 vaccine. Study-level results: Nearly half of unique spike-specific TCRs reportedly avoided B.1.351 and B.1.1.7 mutated regions.

Germline V CDR1 and CDR2: MNHEY, SVGAGI. V lost 8 bases, J lost 1 base, and 11 bases lay in between. The CDR3 is 13 amino acids. The assay was immunoSEQ multiplex PCR, and TCRdb's table has in-frame clones only and misses some. Altogether around 150,000 clones are present, about nine tenths being singletons, with the ten largest covering 1% to 1.5%. In the case of this clone: Antigen specificity is unknown.

The sequence derives from an adult who received the AZD1222 COVID-19 vaccine. Sample: peripheral blood, taken 28 days after the second AZD1222 dose. This chain joins TRBV6-5 and TRBJ1-1; possible D gene TRBD1, 5 bases. The CDR3 loop reads CASRGVGNTEAFF. The DNA of the CDR3 is TGTGCCAGCCGGGGGGTTGGGAACACTGAAGCTTTCTTT.